The entry below describes one TCR beta chain. Enrolled during active infection, Seattle patients were then followed longitudinally. Per the original data handling: The authors estimated nucleated cell counts from reference gene primer amplification. Libraries were prepared by immunoSEQ multiplex PCR; TCRdb keeps only in-frame clonotypes and omits some of them. For V, J and clone size, that table is used; D and trimming come from the DNA. Among roughly 190,000 clones listed, approximately 81% were seen once. This CDR3 is 14 amino acids long. Trimming removed 3 bases from V and 2 bases from J, with 11 bases in between. Germline-derived CDR1 and CDR2 are SGHVS and FQNEAQ. This record comes from a study of blood T cell repertoires in COVID-19. Study context: There were acute and convalescent COVID-19 samples, and they came from the United States, Italy and Spain. PBMCs, B-cell-depleted T cells, or T cells were the source of the cDNA or gDNA that made up the material.

This rearrangement joins TRBV7-8 to TRBJ2-7; D is possibly TRBD1 (6 bases). This receptor was taken from an older woman with COVID-19, enrolled during active disease. Material: peripheral blood. The CDR3: CASSFRGRPYEQYF. The CDR3 DNA reads as TGTGCCAGCAGCTTCAGGGGTAGGCCCTACGAGCAGTACTTC.